These T cell receptor beta chains were read from a single sample in a study of PD-L1 blockade in urothelial cancer. Sequencing was performed with immunoSEQ multiplex PCR; in TCRdb, only in-frame clones are kept and a portion is missing. The top ten clones hold about 4.7% of a sample with 70,000 to 75,000 clones, around 84% of them seen once. The sample here was PBMCs, taken around atezolizumab (anti-PD-L1) treatment. These receptors were collected from a man between 65 and 85 years old with urothelial cancer. The CDR3 runs from the conserved cysteine through the conserved F or W. The order of the fields is D gene, J gene, clone size, V gene, CDR3 DNA, CDR3 protein. A D gene is named only where the DNA matches it firmly. Rows give clone size only sometimes, using once, few, many, or a class for an expanded clone.

D gene: TRBD1; J gene: TRBJ2-7; clone size: NA; V gene: TRBV18; CDR3 DNA: TGTGCCAGCTCACCTCGACAGGGGCGGACGGGGGCCTACGAGCAGTACTTC; CDR3 protein: CASSPRQGRTGAYEQYF
D gene: NA; J gene: TRBJ2-7; clone size: NA; V gene: TRBV28; CDR3 DNA: TGTGCCAGCAGTCATACAGTGACCTACGAGCAGTACTTC; CDR3 protein: CASSHTVTYEQYF
D gene: TRBD2; J gene: TRBJ2-7; clone size: NA; V gene: TRBV5-4; CDR3 DNA: TGTGCCAGCAGCCGTAGCGGGATCCTGGACGAGCAGTACTTC; CDR3 protein: CASSRSGILDEQYF
D gene: NA; J gene: TRBJ1-4; clone size: NA; V gene: TRBV21-1; CDR3 DNA: TGTGCCAGCAGCACCCATAGGACAGGGCCCTGTGCAACTAATGAAAAACTGTTTTTT; CDR3 protein: CASSTHRTGPCATNEKLFF
D gene: NA; J gene: TRBJ2-3; clone size: NA; V gene: TRBV6-5; CDR3 DNA: TGTGCCAGCAAAATAGCGGAAACGAGCACAGATACGCAGTATTTT; CDR3 protein: CASKIAETSTDTQYF
D gene: NA; J gene: TRBJ1-5; clone size: NA; V gene: TRBV15; CDR3 DNA: TGTGCCACCAGCAACGGGGGGGGAGTTTCGCAGCCCCAGCATTTT; CDR3 protein: CATSNGGGVSQPQHF
D gene: NA; J gene: TRBJ2-5; clone size: NA; V gene: TRBV5-1; CDR3 DNA: TGCGCCAGCAGCTTAACAGGGATGGAGACCCAGTACTTC; CDR3 protein: CASSLTGMETQYF
D gene: NA; J gene: TRBJ1-4; clone size: NA; V gene: TRBV9; CDR3 DNA: TGTGCCAGCAGCCCTGGACTGGGGAGGGATGAAAAACTGTTTTTT; CDR3 protein: CASSPGLGRDEKLFF
D gene: TRBD1; J gene: TRBJ2-2; clone size: NA; V gene: TRBV28; CDR3 DNA: TGTGCCAGCAGCACCCGACAGGGGCCGCGGTTCACCGGGGAGCTGTTTTTT; CDR3 protein: CASSTRQGPRFTGELFF
D gene: TRBD1; J gene: TRBJ1-1; clone size: NA; V gene: TRBV5-1; CDR3 DNA: TGCGCCAGCAGCACACGTACACAGGGGGCGCCGACTGAAGCTTTCTTT; CDR3 protein: CASSTRTQGAPTEAFF
D gene: NA; J gene: TRBJ2-1; clone size: NA; V gene: TRBV10-3; CDR3 DNA: TGTGCCATCACCCGGGACTCCTACAATGAGCAGTTCTTC; CDR3 protein: CAITRDSYNEQFF
D gene: TRBD2; J gene: TRBJ2-3; clone size: once; V gene: TRBV19; CDR3 DNA: TGTGCCAGTAGTAGAGCGGGAGCCCCCACAGATACGCAGTATTTT; CDR3 protein: CASSRAGAPTDTQYF
D gene: TRBD2; J gene: TRBJ2-1; clone size: NA; V gene: TRBV6-6; CDR3 DNA: TGTGCCAGCAGAGATACCGGGACTACGACCAAAAATGAGCAGTTCTTC; CDR3 protein: CASRDTGTTTKNEQFF
D gene: TRBD1; J gene: TRBJ2-5; clone size: NA; V gene: TRBV5-1; CDR3 DNA: TGCGCCAGCAGCATGACAGGGTTCCAAGAGACCCAGTACTTC; CDR3 protein: CASSMTGFQETQYF
D gene: NA; J gene: TRBJ1-3; clone size: NA; V gene: TRBV30; CDR3 DNA: TGTGCCTGGAGGAGCTCTGGAAACACCATATATTTT; CDR3 protein: CAWRSSGNTIYF
D gene: TRBD2; J gene: TRBJ2-2; clone size: NA; V gene: TRBV5-5; CDR3 DNA: TGTGCCAGCAGCTTGGGGGGACGGGAGGTCGGGGAGCTGTTTTTT; CDR3 protein: CASSLGGREVGELFF
D gene: TRBD2; J gene: TRBJ2-1; clone size: NA; V gene: TRBV5-1; CDR3 DNA: TGCGCCAGCAGCTTAGTAGCGGGAGGTACGAATGAGCAGTTCTTC; CDR3 protein: CASSLVAGGTNEQFF
D gene: NA; J gene: TRBJ1-3; clone size: NA; V gene: TRBV7-2; CDR3 DNA: TGTGCCAGCAGCTCCGGGTCCTGGTCTGGAAACACCATATATTTT; CDR3 protein: CASSSGSWSGNTIYF
D gene: NA; J gene: TRBJ2-2; clone size: NA; V gene: TRBV5-1; CDR3 DNA: TGCGCCAGCAGCTTGGAATCGGGAGTGGCCACCGGGGAGCTGTTTTTT; CDR3 protein: CASSLESGVATGELFF